Each of the 32 T cell receptor beta chains below was sequenced from the same sample in a study of T-cell memory formation after mild COVID-19. MiXCR, run by TCRdb on the 5' RACE reads, gives a single entry per CDR3 protein. The table records 500,000 to 550,000 distinct CDR3 sequences, around 20% of them present only once. The sequencing sample was made of PBMCs or a T cell subset sorted from them (not recorded which). The origin of the receptors is an adult woman who had mild COVID-19 (a few samples of this study predate the infection). Cell type and time point are not known.

The chain couples TRBV12-3 or TRBV12-4 to TRBJ2-3; D gene unclear. CDR3 length: 14 amino acids. V was trimmed by 8 bases and J by 1 base, leaving 13 bases between them. The chain's CDR3 is CASARLAGTDTQYF. For the CDR3, the DNA is TGTGCCAGCGCTAGACTCGCAGGCACAGATACGCAGTATTTT.

Ten or more counts support this clonotype. V gene TRBV7-9 combines with J gene TRBJ2-1; D may be TRBD1 (5 bases). This CDR3 has 12 amino acids. Trimming stripped 3 bases from V and 8 bases from J, with 8 bases between. Germline CDR1 is SEHNR and CDR2 is FQNEAQ (reference sequence). The CDR3 loop reads CASSLLRDEQFF. In DNA, the CDR3 is TGTGCCAGCAGCTTGCTCAGGGATGAGCAGTTCTTC.

The chain carries TRBV11-1 and TRBJ2-1; D may be TRBD1 (5 bases). Germline loops: CDR1 SGHAT, CDR2 FQDESV (reference sequence). The CDR3 loop spans 17 amino acids. V was trimmed by 1 base and J by 0 bases, leaving 13 bases between them. The CDR3 protein is CASSLVGQGFSYNEQFF. The CDR3 region has the DNA TGTGCCAGCAGCTTAGTTGGGCAGGGATTCTCCTACAATGAGCAGTTCTTC.

CDR3: CASSPAWTGSRNTIYF. For the CDR3, the DNA is TGTGCCAGCAGCCCCGCGTGGACAGGGAGCCGAAACACCATATATTTT. The genes are TRBV7-2 and TRBJ1-3, with 8 bases that match TRBD1. J gave up 5 bases and V 5 bases, and 11 bases lay outside the gene matches. The CDR3 length is 16 residues. Looked up from germline, CDR1 is SGHTA and CDR2 is FQGNSA.

This clonotype has just one count. J is TRBJ2-2 and V is TRBV27; D may be TRBD1 or TRBD2 (6 bases each). The CDR3 sequence is 16 residues long. The V gene's germline CDR1 is MNHEY and CDR2 SMNVEV (reference sequence). Trimming cost V 0 bases and J 5 bases, with 13 bases left between them. The CDR3 protein is CASSLSAGGVTGELFF. The CDR3 coding sequence is TGTGCCAGCAGTTTATCCGCCGGGGGCGTTACCGGGGAGCTGTTTTTT.

The genes are TRBV19 and TRBJ1-2; D may be TRBD1 (5 bases). This CDR3 has 17 amino acids. Trimming pared 3 bases from V and 3 bases from J, leaving 20 bases between. Germline V CDR1 and CDR2: LNHDA, SQIVND (reference sequence). This CDR3 is CASSMLGTGGLDYGYTF. CDR3 in DNA: TGTGCCAGTAGTATGCTGGGGACGGGAGGGCTCGACTATGGCTACACCTTC.

This chain joins TRBV7-9 and TRBJ2-1; D is unresolved. Trimming took 1 base from V and 5 from J, leaving 21 bases between them. Germline V lookup: CDR1 SEHNR, CDR2 FQNEAQ (reference sequence). This CDR3 comprises 18 residues. The CDR3, as DNA: TGTGCCAGCAGCTTAGAGGCGTTCGCGGTCCAGAAGGACAATGAGCAGTTCTTC. This sequence encodes CASSLEAFAVQKDNEQFF. The full variable domain, rest sourced from reference TRBV7-9 and TRBJ2-1, is DTGVSQNPRHKITKRGQNVTFRCDPISEHNRLYWYRQTLGQGPEFLTYFQNEAQLEKSRLLSDRFSAERPKGSFSTLEIQRTEQGDSAMYLCASSLEAFAVQKDNEQFFGPGTRLTVL.

The chain employs TRBV12-3 or TRBV12-4 and TRBJ2-3; no clear D. This CDR3 spans 16 amino acids. V lost 5 bases and J 2 bases, leaving 17 bases between the germline ends. CDR3 bases: TGTGCCAGCAGTCCAGACCTGGGCACTCCCACAGATACGCAGTATTTT. It is translated as CASSPDLGTPTDTQYF.

V gene TRBV12-3 or TRBV12-4 combines with J gene TRBJ1-2; a weak D match, TRBD1 (5 bases). The ends were cut back, 6 bases at V and 2 bases at J, with 10 bases in the middle. The CDR3 has 13 amino acids. In nucleotides, the CDR3 is TGTGCCAGCAGCGGACATTCGAACTATGGCTACACCTTC. It encodes CASSGHSNYGYTF.

This clonotype was counted many times. The rearrangement joins TRBV11-2 to TRBJ2-1; 12 bases agree with TRBD2. CDR3 length equals 15 residues. V shed 4 bases, J shed 6 bases, and the junction held 4 bases outside the gene matches. The germline V gene encodes CDR1 SGHAT and CDR2 FQNNGV. The CDR3 protein is CASSSTSGGRNEQFF. Here the CDR3 DNA reads TGTGCCAGCAGCTCAACTAGCGGGGGGCGCAATGAGCAGTTCTTC.

This clonotype was recorded once. The chain is built from TRBV24-1 and TRBJ1-5, with a possible D match to TRBD1 (6 bases). The length of the CDR3 is 14 residues. Germline loops: CDR1 KGHDR, CDR2 SFDVKD. The germline V and J ends were trimmed by 4 bases and 7 bases, with 13 bases remaining between them. The CDR3 region is CATSEGGRRQPQHF. The CDR3 region has the DNA TGTGCCACCAGTGAAGGGGGGAGGCGGCAGCCCCAGCATTTT.

This clonotype occurred a few times. This chain joins TRBV20-1 and TRBJ1-1; D gene ambiguous. Trimming removed 0 bases from V and 5 bases from J, with 13 bases in between. In germline, CDR1 is DFQATT, CDR2 SNEGSKA (reference sequence). This CDR3 has 14 residues. The CDR3 bases are TGCAGTGCTAGAGATGGCTCTACGGGGACTGAAGCTTTCTTT. It is translated as CSARDGSTGTEAFF.

This clonotype was detected only a few times. V gene TRBV20-1 combines with J gene TRBJ2-1; D possibly corresponds to TRBD1 (6 bases). The V gene's germline CDR1 is DFQATT and CDR2 SNEGSKA (reference sequence). The CDR3 extends over 15 amino acids. The V end lost 0 bases, the J end lost 7 bases, and 16 bases lay between the germline ends. This chain's CDR3 is CSARDPQLGGNEQFF. The DNA of the CDR3 is TGCAGTGCTAGAGACCCCCAGCTAGGGGGTAATGAGCAGTTCTTC.

The chain uses TRBV4-1 and TRBJ1-5, with D uncertain. CDR3 size: 17 residues. Germline V CDR1 and CDR2: MGHRA, YSYEKL. Trimming took 0 bases from V and 0 from J, leaving 12 bases between them. The CDR3: CASSQDTGPYSNQPQHF. Written as DNA, the CDR3 is TGCGCCAGCAGCCAAGATACCGGGCCCTATAGCAATCAGCCCCAGCATTTT.

This clonotype has more than one count but fewer than ten. CDR3 nucleotide sequence: TGTGCCAGCCGGGGGGGGTTTCCAGATACGCAGTATTTT. Translating it yields CASRGGFPDTQYF. The rearrangement uses TRBV7-2 and TRBJ2-3; 8 bases agree with TRBD2. Trimming removed 8 bases from V and 4 bases from J; junction bases left unmatched: 5. This CDR3 has 13 residues. Germline assignment: CDR1 SGHTA and CDR2 FQGNSA.

This clonotype occurred a few times. The chain combines TRBV9 with TRBJ2-7, with 9 bases lining up with TRBD2. Germline CDR1 and CDR2: SGDLS and YYNGEE. This CDR3 comprises 16 residues. Trimming took 0 bases from V and 3 from J; bases not matched to a gene: 7. The CDR3 protein is CASSVDGTSPFYEQYF. The CDR3 region has the DNA TGTGCCAGCAGCGTAGACGGGACTAGCCCCTTCTACGAGCAGTACTTC.

This clonotype was observed a few times. The chain carries TRBV29-1 and TRBJ2-1; TRBD2 matches 16 bases. CDR3 length equals 17 residues. Germline V lookup: CDR1 SQVTM, CDR2 ANQGSEA. CDR3 nucleotide sequence: TGCACCGTCCGGGGACTAGCGGGGGGGCCTCACTACAATGAGCAGTTCTTC. Protein sequence: CTVRGLAGGPHYNEQFF.

This chain joins TRBV7-9 and TRBJ2-3, with TRBD2 matching 7 bases. This CDR3 contains 17 residues. CDR1 and CDR2 (germline): SEHNR, FQNEAQ (reference sequence). Trimming took 2 bases from V and 2 from J; bases not matched to a gene: 10. The DNA for the CDR3 is TGTGCCAGCAGCTTATGGGAGGGGCGCAGCCCCACAGATACGCAGTATTTT. Translated: CASSLWEGRSPTDTQYF.

The CDR3 protein is CASSETGITDTQYF. In nucleotides, the CDR3 is TGTGCCAGCAGTGAAACAGGCATCACAGATACGCAGTATTTT. The chain combines TRBV25-1 with TRBJ2-3; tentative D call: TRBD1 (5 bases). The CDR3 is 14 residues long. V lost 2 bases, J lost 2 bases, and 8 bases lay in between. The V gene's germline CDR1 is MGHDK and CDR2 SYGVNS.

The table lists this clonotype with a few counts. The genes are TRBV20-1 and TRBJ2-7, with D hard to call. The CDR3 is 12 residues long. CDR1 is DFQATT and CDR2 is SNEGSKA in the germline V gene (reference sequence). V lost 4 bases, J lost 3 bases, and 10 bases lay in between. DNA for the CDR3: TGCAGTGCTATTTTGGGCATCTACGAGCAGTACTTC. Translating gives CSAILGIYEQYF.

This clonotype was found a few times. The chain is built from TRBV11-3 and TRBJ2-7, with TRBD1 matching over 9 bases. The CDR3 has 16 residues. CDR1 is SGHNT, CDR2 YENEEA, per germline. The ends lost 6 bases at V and 0 bases at J; junction bases unmatched: 9. CDR3 coding DNA: TGTGCCAGCAGTGACGCCGGGACAGGGAGCTCCTACGAGCAGTACTTC. Translation gives CASSDAGTGSSYEQYF. The variable domain in full, completed from reference TRBV11-3 and TRBJ2-7, reads EAGVVQSPRYKIIEKKQPVAFWCNPISGHNTLYWYLQNLGQGPELLIRYENEEAVDDSQLPKDRFSAERLKGVDSTLKIQPAELGDSAVYLCASSDAGTGSSYEQYFGPGTRLTVT.

This clonotype was counted between two and nine times. V usage is TRBV5-6 and J usage is TRBJ1-2, with TRBD1 matching 7 bases. With V trimmed by 4 bases and J by 3 bases, 12 bases remained unmatched. The CDR3 sequence is 16 residues long. Germline assignment: CDR1 SGHDT and CDR2 YYEEEE. CDR3 in amino acids: CASSQAAGGAYYGYTF. In nucleotides, the CDR3 is TGTGCCAGCAGCCAGGCCGCAGGGGGTGCCTACTATGGCTACACCTTC.

This clonotype appeared many times. The genes are TRBV4-3 and TRBJ2-6; D perhaps matches TRBD1 (5 bases). CDR1 LGHNA and CDR2 YSLEER come from the germline V gene. Trimming removed 0 bases from V and 4 bases from J, with 13 bases in between. This CDR3 comprises 17 residues. CDR3 nucleotide sequence: TGCGCCAGCAGCCAAGATCATTTAAGGACAGGGGCCAACGTCCTGACTTTC. Translating gives CASSQDHLRTGANVLTF.

This clonotype was seen a few times. This chain connects TRBV19 to TRBJ2-7; TRBD1 matches 8 bases. Germline CDR1 is LNHDA and CDR2 is SQIVND (reference sequence). With 4 bases clipped from V and 1 base from J, the junction kept 3 bases outside the gene matches. This CDR3 has 14 residues. Here the CDR3 DNA reads TGTGCCAGTAGTACCACAGGGGGATCCTACGAGCAGTACTTC. Residues: CASSTTGGSYEQYF.

This clonotype was seen a handful of times. The CDR3 here is CSAPGRRYEQYF. The CDR3 DNA reads as TGCAGTGCCCCCGGTCGGCGCTACGAGCAGTACTTC. The chain joins TRBV20-1 to TRBJ2-7; D is unresolved. This CDR3 is 12 amino acids long. V gave up 6 bases and J gave up 3 bases, with 12 bases separating them. CDR1 is DFQATT and CDR2 is SNEGSKA in the germline V gene (reference sequence).

In this sample, this clonotype turned up a few times. CDR3 coding DNA: TGTGCCAGCAGCGTGGGTGGGGACCTGAGGTCTGAAGCTTTCTTT. Protein sequence: CASSVGGDLRSEAFF. V gene TRBV9 combines with J gene TRBJ1-1; perhaps TRBD1 as D (5 bases). CDR1 and CDR2 from the germline V gene are SGDLS and YYNGEE. V was pared by 2 bases and J by 6 bases, with 17 bases between. The CDR3 runs 15 residues.

This clonotype was seen a few times. The chain carries TRBV20-1 and TRBJ1-1; tentative D call: TRBD1 (5 bases). This CDR3 is built from 15 residues. CDR1 is DFQATT, CDR2 SNEGSKA, per germline (reference sequence). The V end was cut by 0 bases, the J end by 2 bases, with 13 bases between. CDR3 DNA: TGCAGTGCTAGAGATCCCCGGGGCAGCAACACTGAAGCTTTCTTT. It yields the protein CSARDPRGSNTEAFF.

This clonotype was counted a few times. The V call is TRBV24-1, the J call TRBJ2-5, with TRBD1 identical over 8 bases. V dropped 3 bases and J dropped 4; count of bases not matched to a gene: 9. This CDR3 spans 16 amino acids. Germline CDR1 reads KGHDR; CDR2 reads SFDVKD. The CDR3, as DNA: TGTGCCACCAGTGATCAAGGGACAGGAGGAGGAGAGACCCAGTACTTC. Translated, it gives CATSDQGTGGGETQYF.

The rearrangement links TRBV11-2 to TRBJ2-7; possible D gene TRBD2, 6 bases. V was trimmed by 5 bases and J by 0 bases, leaving 14 bases between them. This CDR3 region has 15 residues. Germline assignment: CDR1 SGHAT and CDR2 FQNNGV. The CDR3 coding sequence is TGTGCCAGCAGCAAAGCGGGCCCGAGCTCCTACGAGCAGTACTTC. Amino acid sequence: CASSKAGPSSYEQYF.

This clonotype occurred a few times. The CDR3 DNA is TGCGCCAGCAGCTTAAGTGAGACATTAGGTCATGGCTACACCTTC. It translates to CASSLSETLGHGYTF. The chain recombines TRBV5-1 with TRBJ1-2; D not certain. The V gene's germline CDR1 is SGHRS and CDR2 YFSETQ. Trimming removed 2 bases at V and 6 bases at J, with 17 bases between. There are 15 residues in the CDR3.

The J gene is TRBJ2-1, the V gene TRBV5-1; TRBD2 matches at 8 bases. The CDR3 is 17 amino acids. Germline V lookup: CDR1 SGHRS, CDR2 YFSETQ. The ends lost 3 bases at V and 2 bases at J; junction bases unmatched: 10. CDR3 loop: CASSSTTSGGTYNEQFF. DNA of the CDR3: TGCGCCAGCAGCTCTACCACCAGCGGGGGCACCTACAATGAGCAGTTCTTC.

The chain uses TRBV6-5 and TRBJ1-2; D not certain. The CDR3 contains 16 residues. Trimming pared 2 bases from V and 4 bases from J, leaving 17 bases between. CDR1 MNHEY and CDR2 SVGAGI come from the germline V gene. CDR3 amino acids: CASSYTNPLSIYGYTF. The CDR3 coding sequence is TGTGCCAGCAGTTACACCAACCCACTTTCAATCTATGGCTACACCTTC.